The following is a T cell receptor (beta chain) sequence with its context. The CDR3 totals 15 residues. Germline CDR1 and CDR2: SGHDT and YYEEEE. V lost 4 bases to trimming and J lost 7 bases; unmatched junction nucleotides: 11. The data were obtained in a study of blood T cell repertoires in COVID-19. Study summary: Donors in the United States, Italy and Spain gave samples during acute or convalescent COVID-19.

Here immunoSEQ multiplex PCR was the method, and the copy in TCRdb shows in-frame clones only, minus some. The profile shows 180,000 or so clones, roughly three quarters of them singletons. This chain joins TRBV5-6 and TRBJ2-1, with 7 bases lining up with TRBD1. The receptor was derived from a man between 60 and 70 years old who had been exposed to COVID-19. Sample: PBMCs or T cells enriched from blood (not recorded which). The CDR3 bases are TGTGCCAGCAGCGCCCAGGGGGTCAGAGAGAATGAGCAGTTCTTC. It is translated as CASSAQGVRENEQFF.